This T cell receptor beta chain was found in a study of Tregs in tolerant kidney transplant recipients. Overall study: Related graft donors supplied nonmyeloablative bone marrow transplants, and mixed chimerism was transient. Study outcomes and limitations: Expanding Tregs on activated donor B cells appeared to best identify donor-specific TCRbeta clones. Biological reproducibility was not directly addressed, but technical replication error appeared minimal.

Unstimulated Tregs (CD4+CD25+CD127-) and CD4+CD25- non-Tregs were sorted from PBMCs. V was clipped by 5 bases and J by 0 bases, with 13 bases between them. CDR3 length: 15 residues. Germline V gene lookup returns CDR1 MNHEY and CDR2 SVGAGI. TCRdb's table, derived via immunoSEQ multiplex PCR, lists solely in-frame clones and lacks some. The profile shows fewer than 80,000 clones, roughly nine tenths of them singletons. Concerning this clone: Its target is unknown.

The TCR originated in a human donor who received a combined kidney and bone marrow transplant. This specimen was CD4+ T cells from blood, taken before the transplant. The V and J genes are TRBV6-5 and TRBJ1-1; perhaps TRBD1 as D (5 bases). DNA of the CDR3: TGTGCCAGCAGTCGGGGGGGACGGATGAACACTGAAGCTTTCTTT. It encodes CASSRGGRMNTEAFF.